The 21 T cell receptor beta chains given below trace back to one sample, sequenced in a study of T cells after posttransplantation cyclophosphamide. TCRdb keeps only in-frame clones here, not all; method: immunoSEQ multiplex PCR. The top ten clones hold about 15% of a sample with tens of thousands of clones, approximately 90% of them seen once. The specimen was PBMCs. The receptors derive from a woman aged 40 to 50 with a blood cancer, CMV-positive, and with a related stem cell donor.

V gene TRBV7-9 combines with J gene TRBJ1-5; possible D gene TRBD1, 6 bases. CDR3 length: 15 residues. CDR1 is SEHNR and CDR2 is FQNEAQ in the germline V gene (reference sequence). The ends were cut back, 5 bases at V and 5 bases at J, with 16 bases in the middle. The CDR3 loop is CASSIDGTKHQPQHF. The DNA of the CDR3 is TGTGCCAGCAGCATCGACGGGACAAAGCATCAGCCCCAGCATTTT.

The chain links TRBV11-2 to TRBJ1-4, with TRBD1 matching over 7 bases. The CDR3 length is 12 residues. CDR1 is SGHAT and CDR2 is FQNNGV in the germline V gene. V dropped 5 bases and J dropped 7; count of bases not matched to a gene: 1. The CDR3 loop is CASSNRGEKLFF. CDR3 DNA sequence: TGTGCCAGCAGCAACAGGGGTGAAAAACTGTTTTTT. Looking up the rest from reference TRBV11-2 and TRBJ1-4 gives the full variable domain: EAGVAQSPRYKIIEKRQSVAFWCNPISGHATLYWYQQILGQGPKLLIQFQNNGVVDDSQLPKDRFSAERLKGVDSTLKIQPAKLEDSAVYLCASSNRGEKLFFGSGTQLSVL.

V is TRBV11-2 and J is TRBJ2-2; no clear D. In germline, CDR1 is SGHAT, CDR2 FQNNGV. V lost 10 bases and J lost 6, with 9 bases in between. There are 11 residues in the CDR3. The CDR3 nucleotides are TGTGCCACCCGAACGGCCGGGGAGCTGTTTTTT. It codes for CATRTAGELFF. The full variable domain, with the rest looked up from reference TRBV11-2 and TRBJ2-2, is EAGVAQSPRYKIIEKRQSVAFWCNPISGHATLYWYQQILGQGPKLLIQFQNNGVVDDSQLPKDRFSAERLKGVDSTLKIQPAKLEDSAVYLCATRTAGELFFGEGSRLTVL.

The chain recombines TRBV28 with TRBJ1-5; TRBD1 might be the D (5 bases). The germline V and J ends were trimmed by 5 bases and 1 base, with 27 bases remaining between them. Germline V gene lookup returns CDR1 MDHEN and CDR2 SYDVKM. The CDR3 is made up of 20 amino acids. For the CDR3, the DNA is TGTGCCAGCAGTCCCACCCCGGCAGGGTTGGTGCTACTGAGCAATCAGCCCCAGCATTTT. Residues: CASSPTPAGLVLLSNQPQHF.

V and J are TRBV7-3 and TRBJ2-7, with 11 positions matching TRBD2. Germline V gene data show CDR1 as SGHTA and CDR2 as FQGTGA. This CDR3 has 15 residues. The ends lost 2 bases at V and 2 bases at J; junction bases unmatched: 2. This chain's CDR3 is CASSLLAGGTYEQYF. The CDR3 DNA follows: TGTGCCAGCAGCTTACTAGCGGGGGGAACCTACGAGCAGTACTTC.

The genes are TRBV19 and TRBJ1-1, with TRBD1 matching over 10 bases. After removal of 4 bases from V and 4 bases from J, the junction contained 0 bases not matched to a gene. Germline CDR1 and CDR2: LNHDA and SQIVND (reference sequence). The length of the CDR3 is 13 residues. The CDR3 coding sequence is TGTGCCAGTAGTAGGGACAGGGGCACTGAAGCTTTCTTT. Translation gives CASSRDRGTEAFF.

The genes are TRBV11-2 and TRBJ2-3; maybe TRBD2 (6 bases). Germline lookup yields CDR1 SGHAT and CDR2 FQNNGV. V shed 1 base and J shed 2 bases, with 13 bases lying between them. The CDR3 loop spans 16 amino acids. The chain's CDR3 is CASSLGRLGSTDTQYF. The CDR3 region has the DNA TGTGCCAGCAGCTTAGGAAGACTAGGGTCCACAGATACGCAGTATTTT.

The genes are TRBV19 and TRBJ1-2, with TRBD1 matching over 7 bases. CDR3 length equals 14 residues. Germline trimming cut 4 bases from V and 5 bases from J; bases unmatched to any gene: 7. The germline gives CDR1 LNHDA, CDR2 SQIVND (reference sequence). The CDR3: CASSTGTDLYGYTF. For the CDR3, the DNA is TGTGCCAGTAGTACCGGGACAGATCTGTATGGCTACACCTTC.

The chain joins TRBV19 to TRBJ1-5, with 8 bases identical to TRBD1. The V gene end was trimmed by 3 bases and the J gene end by 4 bases; junction bases not matched to a gene: 5. Looked up from germline, CDR1 is LNHDA and CDR2 is SQIVND (reference sequence). This CDR3 spans 15 amino acids. In DNA form, the CDR3 reads TGTGCCAGTAGTATCGACAGGGGAGCGAATCAGCCCCAGCATTTT. Translation gives CASSIDRGANQPQHF.

This sequence joins TRBV4-2 and TRBJ2-1, with 11 bases that match TRBD2. Germline loops: CDR1 LGHNA, CDR2 YNFKEQ. The V segment lost 2 bases and the J segment 2 bases; nucleotides outside the gene matches: 2. The CDR3 loop spans 16 amino acids. CDR3 nucleotides: TGTGCCAGCAGCCAACTAGCGGGGGGCACCTACAATGAGCAGTTCTTC. It codes for CASSQLAGGTYNEQFF.

The chain carries TRBV27 and TRBJ1-2; D perhaps matches TRBD1 (6 bases). The V gene lost 6 bases and the J gene lost 1 base, with 12 bases spanning the gap. Germline-derived CDR1 and CDR2 are MNHEY and SMNVEV (reference sequence). The CDR3 has 14 amino acids. The CDR3 reads CASSRTALNYGYTF. In nucleotides, the CDR3 is TGTGCCAGCAGCCGGACAGCTCTTAACTATGGCTACACCTTC.

The V and J genes are TRBV29-1 and TRBJ1-1; possible D gene TRBD1, 5 bases. The CDR3 length is 12 residues. V dropped 4 bases and J dropped 3 bases, with 9 bases sitting between them. Per germline, CDR1 SQVTM and CDR2 ANQGSEA. The DNA for the CDR3 is TGCAGCGTTGGCCCAGGGCACACTGAAGCTTTCTTT. Translated, it gives CSVGPGHTEAFF.

DNA for the CDR3: TGTGCCAGCAGCTCCCTGGGGGGAGGATATGGCTACACCTTC. It specifies CASSSLGGGYGYTF. The V gene is TRBV7-2, the J gene TRBJ1-2; D is possibly TRBD1 (5 bases). The germline V gene has CDR1 SGHTA and CDR2 FQGNSA. The CDR3 extends over 14 amino acids. The V gene lost 4 bases and the J gene lost 5 bases, with 14 bases spanning the gap.

The CDR3 sequence is CASSFGGMSEQYF. CDR3 nucleotides: TGTGCCAGCAGCTTCGGAGGGATGAGCGAGCAGTACTTC. This chain uses TRBV5-6 with TRBJ2-7; D possibly corresponds to TRBD2 (6 bases). Germline V gives CDR1 SGHDT, CDR2 YYEEEE. The CDR3 extends over 13 amino acids. Trimming stripped 2 bases from V and 6 bases from J, with 12 bases between.

The chain uses TRBV9 and TRBJ2-1; weak D call: TRBD1 (6 bases). The V end lost 2 bases, the J end lost 5 bases, and 11 bases lay between the germline ends. Germline loops: CDR1 SGDLS, CDR2 YYNGEE. CDR3 length: 14 amino acids. The CDR3 nucleotides read TGTGCCAGCAGCGTTCGGGACACGGACAATGAGCAGTTCTTC. Its translation is CASSVRDTDNEQFF. The variable domain in full, with the rest retrieved from reference TRBV9 and TRBJ2-1, is DSGVTQTPKHLITATGQRVTLRCSPRSGDLSVYWYQQSLDQGLQFLIQYYNGEERAKGNILERFSAQQFPDLHSELNLSSLELGDSALYFCASSVRDTDNEQFFGPGTRLTVL.

This clone has just one count. This rearrangement joins TRBV6-5 to TRBJ1-1; 8 bases fit TRBD1. Germline loops: CDR1 MNHEY, CDR2 SVGAGI. The CDR3 loop spans 13 amino acids. The trim removed 7 bases at V and 5 bases at J, leaving 6 bases unmatched. CDR3 DNA: TGTGCCAGCACCCGGGACAGGAGTACTGAAGCTTTCTTT. It is translated as CASTRDRSTEAFF.

CDR3: CASSQGGNFAEQYF. The CDR3 DNA reads as TGTGCCAGTTCTCAAGGGGGAAATTTCGCCGAGCAGTACTTC. The rearrangement uses TRBV19 and TRBJ2-7, with D possibly matching TRBD1 (6 bases). The CDR3 loop spans 14 amino acids. V lost 8 bases and J lost 6, with 20 bases in between. From germline, CDR1 is LNHDA and CDR2 SQIVND (reference sequence). Supplemented by reference TRBV19 and TRBJ2-7, the full variable domain reads DGGITQSPKYLFRKEGQNVTLSCEQNLNHDAMYWYRQDPGQGLRLIYYSQIVNDFQKGDIAEGYSVSREKKESFPLTVTSAQKNPTAFYLCASSQGGNFAEQYFGPGTRLTVT.

The chain uses TRBV7-2 and TRBJ2-7, with 7 bases identical to TRBD2. J lost 5 bases, V lost 3 bases, and 7 bases had no gene match. This CDR3 has 14 amino acids. Per germline, CDR1 SGHTA and CDR2 FQGNSA. The DNA for the CDR3 is TGTGCCAGCAGCTTCGGGGGGAGTAGGGACGAGCAGTACTTC. This translates into CASSFGGSRDEQYF.

This rearrangement joins TRBV7-9 to TRBJ2-7; D gene ambiguous. The CDR3 has 14 residues. Germline-derived CDR1 and CDR2 are SEHNR and FQNEAQ (reference sequence). Trimming stripped 5 bases from V and 0 bases from J, with 11 bases between. The CDR3 here is CASSQTSSSYEQYF. CDR3 nucleotide sequence: TGTGCCAGCAGCCAGACTTCTAGCTCCTACGAGCAGTACTTC.

This sequence joins TRBV13 and TRBJ2-1; 7 positions agree with TRBD1. CDR3 length: 15 amino acids. The V gene's germline CDR1 is PRHDT and CDR2 FYEKMQ (reference sequence). Trimming removed 4 bases from V and 8 bases from J; junction bases left unmatched: 11. In DNA form, the CDR3 reads TGTGCCAGCAGCTCCCAGGGGGTGCGTTCCGATGAGCAGTTCTTC. This translates into CASSSQGVRSDEQFF.

This chain links TRBV28 with TRBJ2-7; 7 bases align to TRBD1. This CDR3 is built from 15 residues. Germline assignment: CDR1 MDHEN and CDR2 SYDVKM. The J segment lost 3 bases and the V segment lost 3 bases, leaving 8 bases of the junction unmatched. CDR3 sequence (DNA): TGTGCCAGCAGTTTCAGGGTCAGGGGGTACTACGAGCAGTACTTC. Translation gives CASSFRVRGYYEQYF. The full variable domain, rest sourced from reference TRBV28 and TRBJ2-7, is DVKVTQSSRYLVKRTGEKVFLECVQDMDHENMFWYRQDPGLGLRLIYFSYDVKMKEKGDIPEGYSVSREKKERFSLILESASTNQTSMYLCASSFRVRGYYEQYFGPGTRLTVT.